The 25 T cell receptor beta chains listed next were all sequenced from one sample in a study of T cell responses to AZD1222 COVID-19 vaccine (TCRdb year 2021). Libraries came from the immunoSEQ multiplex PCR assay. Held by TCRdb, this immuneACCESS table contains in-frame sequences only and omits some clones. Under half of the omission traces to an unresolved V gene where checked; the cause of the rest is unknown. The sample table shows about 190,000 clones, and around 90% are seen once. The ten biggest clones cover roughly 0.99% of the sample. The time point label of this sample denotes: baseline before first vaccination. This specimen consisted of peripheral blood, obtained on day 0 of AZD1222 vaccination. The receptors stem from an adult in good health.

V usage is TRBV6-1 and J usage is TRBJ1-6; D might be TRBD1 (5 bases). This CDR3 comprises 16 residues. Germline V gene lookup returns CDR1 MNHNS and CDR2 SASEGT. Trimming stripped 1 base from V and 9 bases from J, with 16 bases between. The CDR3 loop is CASSEEGRGDSSPLHF. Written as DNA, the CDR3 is TGTGCCAGCAGTGAAGAGGGACGGGGGGATAGTTCACCCCTCCACTTT.

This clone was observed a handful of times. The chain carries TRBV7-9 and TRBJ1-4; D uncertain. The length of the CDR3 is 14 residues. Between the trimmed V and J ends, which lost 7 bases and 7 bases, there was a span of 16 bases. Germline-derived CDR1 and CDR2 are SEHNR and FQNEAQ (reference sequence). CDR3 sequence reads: CASTFGGWGEKLFF. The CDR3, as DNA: TGTGCCAGCACCTTTGGAGGGTGGGGTGAAAAACTGTTTTTT.

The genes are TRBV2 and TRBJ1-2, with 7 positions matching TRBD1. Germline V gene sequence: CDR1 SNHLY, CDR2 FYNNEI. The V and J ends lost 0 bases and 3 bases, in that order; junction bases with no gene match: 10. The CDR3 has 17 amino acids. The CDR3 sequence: CASSEARSTGVHYGYTF. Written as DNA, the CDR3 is TGTGCCAGCAGTGAAGCTAGGAGTACAGGGGTGCACTATGGCTACACCTTC.

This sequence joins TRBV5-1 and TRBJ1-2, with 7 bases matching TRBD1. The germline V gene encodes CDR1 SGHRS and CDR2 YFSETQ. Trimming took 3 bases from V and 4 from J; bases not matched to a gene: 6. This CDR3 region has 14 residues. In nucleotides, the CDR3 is TGCGCCAGCAGCTGGGACAGTACGATCTATGGCTACACCTTC. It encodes CASSWDSTIYGYTF. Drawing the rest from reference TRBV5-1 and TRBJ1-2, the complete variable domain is KAGVTQTPRYLIKTRGQQVTLSCSPISGHRSVSWYQQTPGQGLQFLFEYFSETQRNKGNFPGRFSGRQFSNSRSEMNVSTLELGDSALYLCASSWDSTIYGYTFGSGTRLTVV.

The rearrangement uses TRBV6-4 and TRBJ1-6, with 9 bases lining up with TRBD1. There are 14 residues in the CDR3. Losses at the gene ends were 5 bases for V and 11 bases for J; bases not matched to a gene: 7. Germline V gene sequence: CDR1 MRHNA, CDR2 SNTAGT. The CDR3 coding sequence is TGTGCCAGCAGTCCGGACAGGGGAGGGACACCCCTCCACTTT. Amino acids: CASSPDRGGTPLHF.

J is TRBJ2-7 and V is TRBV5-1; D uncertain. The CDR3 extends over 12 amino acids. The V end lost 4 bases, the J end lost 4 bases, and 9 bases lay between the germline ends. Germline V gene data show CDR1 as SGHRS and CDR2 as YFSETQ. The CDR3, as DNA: TGCGCCAGCAGCGAGACTGCGTACGAGCAGTACTTC. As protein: CASSETAYEQYF.

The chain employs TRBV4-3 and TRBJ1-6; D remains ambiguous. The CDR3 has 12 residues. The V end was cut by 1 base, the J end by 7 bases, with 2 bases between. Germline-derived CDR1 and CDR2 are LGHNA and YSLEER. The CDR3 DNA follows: TGCGCCAGCAGCCAAGCAAATTCACCCCTCCACTTT. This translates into CASSQANSPLHF.

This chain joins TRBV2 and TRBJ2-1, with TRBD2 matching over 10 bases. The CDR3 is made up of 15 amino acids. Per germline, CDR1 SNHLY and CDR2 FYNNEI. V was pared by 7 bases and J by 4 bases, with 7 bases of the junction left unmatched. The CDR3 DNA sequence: TGTGCCAGCAAGTTAGCGGGGGGCGGTTACAATGAGCAGTTCTTC. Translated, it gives CASKLAGGGYNEQFF.

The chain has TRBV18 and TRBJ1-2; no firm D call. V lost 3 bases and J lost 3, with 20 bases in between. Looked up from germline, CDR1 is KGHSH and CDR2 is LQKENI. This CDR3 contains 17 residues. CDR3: CASSPRNYAGRDYGYTF. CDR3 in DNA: TGTGCCAGCTCACCTAGGAATTATGCGGGGAGGGACTATGGCTACACCTTC.

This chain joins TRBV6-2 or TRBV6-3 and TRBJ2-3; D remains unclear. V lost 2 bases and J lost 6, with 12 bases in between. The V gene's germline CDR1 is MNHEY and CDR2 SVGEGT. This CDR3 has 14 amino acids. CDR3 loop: CASSYGSVGDTQYF. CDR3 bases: TGTGCCAGCAGTTACGGGTCCGTTGGGGATACGCAGTATTTT.

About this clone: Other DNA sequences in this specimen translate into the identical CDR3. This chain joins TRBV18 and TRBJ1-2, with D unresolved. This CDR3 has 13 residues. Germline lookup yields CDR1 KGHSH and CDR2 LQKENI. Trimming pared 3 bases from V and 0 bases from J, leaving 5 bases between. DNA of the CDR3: TGTGCCAGCTCACCCGACACTAACTATGGCTACACCTTC. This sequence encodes CASSPDTNYGYTF.

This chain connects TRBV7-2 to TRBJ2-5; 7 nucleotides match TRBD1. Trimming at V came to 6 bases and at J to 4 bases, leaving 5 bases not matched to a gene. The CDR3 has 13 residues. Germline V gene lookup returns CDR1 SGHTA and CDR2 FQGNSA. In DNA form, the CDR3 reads TGTGCCAGCAGTCCAACAGGGGTAGAGACCCAGTACTTC. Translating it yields CASSPTGVETQYF.

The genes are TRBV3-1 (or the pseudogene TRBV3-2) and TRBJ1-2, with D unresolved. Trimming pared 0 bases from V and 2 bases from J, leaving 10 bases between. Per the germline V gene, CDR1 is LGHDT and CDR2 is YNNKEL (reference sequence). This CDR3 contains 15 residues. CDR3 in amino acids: CASSQDRSSNYGYTF. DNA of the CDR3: TGTGCCAGCAGCCAAGATCGATCCAGCAACTATGGCTACACCTTC.

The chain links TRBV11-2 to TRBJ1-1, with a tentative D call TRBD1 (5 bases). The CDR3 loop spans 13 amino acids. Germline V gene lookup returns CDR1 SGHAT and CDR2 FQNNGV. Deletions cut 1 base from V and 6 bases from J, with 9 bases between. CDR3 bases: TGTGCCAGCAGCTTAGGGGGGGGTGCTGAAGCTTTCTTT. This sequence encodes CASSLGGGAEAFF.

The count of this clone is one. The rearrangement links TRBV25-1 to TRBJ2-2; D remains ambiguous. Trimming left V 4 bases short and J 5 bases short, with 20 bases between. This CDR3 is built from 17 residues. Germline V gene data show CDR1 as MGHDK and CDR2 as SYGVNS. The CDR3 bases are TGTGCCAGCAGTGGGCAATCGGTCGCCGGATTGACCGGGGAGCTGTTTTTT. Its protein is CASSGQSVAGLTGELFF.

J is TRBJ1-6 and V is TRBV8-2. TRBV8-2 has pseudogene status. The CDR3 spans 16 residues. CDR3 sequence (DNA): TGTGGCAGCACATATGCTCGAGGTTCCCATAATTCACCCCTCCACTTT. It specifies CGSTYARGSHNSPLHF.

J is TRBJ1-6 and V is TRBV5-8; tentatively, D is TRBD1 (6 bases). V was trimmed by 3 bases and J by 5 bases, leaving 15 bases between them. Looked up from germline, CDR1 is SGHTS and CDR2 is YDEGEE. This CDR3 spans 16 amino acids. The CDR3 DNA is TGTGCCAGCAGCTACCAGGGGCGGATAAATAATTCACCCCTCCACTTT. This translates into CASSYQGRINNSPLHF.

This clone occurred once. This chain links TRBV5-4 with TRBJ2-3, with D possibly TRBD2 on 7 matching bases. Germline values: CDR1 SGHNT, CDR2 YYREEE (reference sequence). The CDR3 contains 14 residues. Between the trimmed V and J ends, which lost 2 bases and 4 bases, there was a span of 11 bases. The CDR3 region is CASSFGEGADTQYF. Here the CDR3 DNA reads TGTGCCAGCAGCTTTGGGGAGGGGGCAGATACGCAGTATTTT.

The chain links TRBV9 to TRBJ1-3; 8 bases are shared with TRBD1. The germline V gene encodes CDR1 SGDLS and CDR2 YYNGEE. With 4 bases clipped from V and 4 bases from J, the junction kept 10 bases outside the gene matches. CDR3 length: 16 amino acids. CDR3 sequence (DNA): TGTGCCAGCAGCAGTTTCTCAGGGGGCAGAGGAAACACCATATATTTT. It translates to CASSSFSGGRGNTIYF. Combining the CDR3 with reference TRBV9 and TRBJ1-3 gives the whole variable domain DSGVTQTPKHLITATGQRVTLRCSPRSGDLSVYWYQQSLDQGLQFLIQYYNGEERAKGNILERFSAQQFPDLHSELNLSSLELGDSALYFCASSSFSGGRGNTIYFGEGSWLTVV.

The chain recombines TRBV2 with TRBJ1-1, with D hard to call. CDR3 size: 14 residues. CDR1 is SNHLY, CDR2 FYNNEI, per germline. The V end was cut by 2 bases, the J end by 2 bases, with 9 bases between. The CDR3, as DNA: TGTGCCAGCAGTGAAAGGTCAACTAACACTGAAGCTTTCTTT. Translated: CASSERSTNTEAFF.

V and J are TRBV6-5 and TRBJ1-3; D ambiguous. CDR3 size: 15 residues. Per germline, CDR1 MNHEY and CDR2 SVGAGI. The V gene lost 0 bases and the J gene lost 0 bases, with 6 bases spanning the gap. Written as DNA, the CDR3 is TGTGCCAGCAGTTACTCGAGAGACTCTGGAAACACCATATATTTT. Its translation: CASSYSRDSGNTIYF.

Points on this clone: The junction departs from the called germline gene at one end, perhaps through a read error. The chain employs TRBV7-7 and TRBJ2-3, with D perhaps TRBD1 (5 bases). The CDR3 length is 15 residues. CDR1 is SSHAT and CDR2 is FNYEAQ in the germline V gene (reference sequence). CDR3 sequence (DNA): TGTGCTAGCAGCTTAGGGCCAGGGAGCACAGATACGCAGTATTTT. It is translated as CASSLGPGSTDTQYF.

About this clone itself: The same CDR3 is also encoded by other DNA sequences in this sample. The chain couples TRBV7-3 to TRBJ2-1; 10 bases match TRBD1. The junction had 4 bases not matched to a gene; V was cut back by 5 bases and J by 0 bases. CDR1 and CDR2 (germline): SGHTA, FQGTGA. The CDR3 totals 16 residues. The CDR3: CASSPWTGGSYNEQFF. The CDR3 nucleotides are TGTGCCAGCAGCCCCTGGACAGGGGGCTCCTACAATGAGCAGTTCTTC.

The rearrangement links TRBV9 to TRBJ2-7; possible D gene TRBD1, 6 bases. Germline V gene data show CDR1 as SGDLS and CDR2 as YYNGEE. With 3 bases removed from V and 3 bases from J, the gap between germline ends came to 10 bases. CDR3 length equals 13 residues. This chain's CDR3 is CASSGSTGYEQYF. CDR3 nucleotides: TGTGCCAGCAGCGGATCGACAGGCTACGAGCAGTACTTC.

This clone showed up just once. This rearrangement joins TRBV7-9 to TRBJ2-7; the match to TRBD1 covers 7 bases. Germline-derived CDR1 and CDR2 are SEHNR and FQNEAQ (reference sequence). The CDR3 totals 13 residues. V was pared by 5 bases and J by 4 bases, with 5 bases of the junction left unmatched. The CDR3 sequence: CASSGRDSYEQYF. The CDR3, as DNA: TGTGCCAGCAGCGGCCGGGACAGTTACGAGCAGTACTTC.